The 17 T cell receptor beta chains below all came from one sample that was sequenced in a study of shared clonotypes between healthy human individuals. Libraries were prepared by immunoSEQ multiplex PCR; TCRdb keeps only in-frame clonotypes and omits some of them. The profile shows 2.3 million or so clones, over 90% of them singletons. Sequencing was performed on naive CD4+ T cells from PBMCs. As for subset: CD45RA+ positively selected. Receptors were obtained from a young man in good health. Some clones in this sample may be carry-over from other donors' samples.

The rearrangement joins TRBV18 to TRBJ2-1; a weak D match, TRBD2 (5 bases). This CDR3 contains 16 residues. Trimming pared 6 bases from V and 1 base from J, leaving 16 bases between. Germline values: CDR1 KGHSH, CDR2 LQKENI. CDR3 DNA: TGTGCCAGCTCCCCCATGGCGGACTTATCCTACAATGAGCAGTTCTTC. The encoded protein is CASSPMADLSYNEQFF.

The CDR3 coding sequence is TGTGCCAGCAAACGGGCGAGCTCCTACAATGAGCAGTTCTTC. It translates to CASKRASSYNEQFF. The chain couples TRBV2 to TRBJ2-1; no definite D call. CDR1 and CDR2 (germline): SNHLY, FYNNEI. V was shortened by 7 bases and J by 0 bases, with 10 bases between the two germline ends. This CDR3 has 14 amino acids. The entire variable domain, with the rest obtained from reference TRBV2 and TRBJ2-1, is as follows: EPEVTQTPSHQVTQMGQEVILRCVPISNHLYFYWYRQILGQKVEFLVSFYNNEISEKSEIFDDQFSVERPDGSNFTLKIRSTKLEDSAMYFCASKRASSYNEQFFGPGTRLTVL.

The chain combines TRBV6-5 with TRBJ2-7; 9 bases fit TRBD2. This CDR3 has 14 amino acids. J was trimmed by 3 bases and V by 10 bases; bases with no gene match: 10. Germline V gene lookup returns CDR1 MNHEY and CDR2 SVGAGI. The CDR3 DNA reads TGTGCCACCATGACTAGCGGAGGATTCTACGAGCAGTACTTC. Its translation is CATMTSGGFYEQYF.

V and J are TRBV14 and TRBJ2-1; no definite D call. The germline V gene encodes CDR1 SGHDN and CDR2 FVKESK. V lost 4 bases, J lost 3 bases, and 10 bases lay in between. CDR3 size: 14 residues. DNA of the CDR3: TGTGCCAGCAGCCGCCGGCCGGACTACAATGAGCAGTTCTTC. It encodes CASSRRPDYNEQFF.

CDR3 nucleotides: TGCGCCAGCAGCGACGCCCTCGACGGGTACACAGATACGCAGTATTTT. It is translated as CASSDALDGYTDTQYF. V is TRBV5-1 and J is TRBJ2-3; D remains unclear. V was trimmed by 4 bases and J by 2 bases, leaving 17 bases between them. CDR1 SGHRS and CDR2 YFSETQ come from the germline V gene. This CDR3 contains 16 residues.

This clone was picked up one time. V is TRBV7-3 and J is TRBJ2-3; D gene ambiguous. V was pared by 0 bases and J by 4 bases, with 5 bases between. From germline, CDR1 is SGHTA and CDR2 FQGTGA. This CDR3 is 13 amino acids long. The CDR3 loop is CASSLTKPDTQYF. The CDR3 DNA reads TGTGCCAGCAGCTTAACGAAGCCAGATACGCAGTATTTT. Drawing the rest from reference TRBV7-3 and TRBJ2-3, the complete variable domain is GAGVSQTPSNKVTEKGKYVELRCDPISGHTALYWYRQSLGQGPEFLIYFQGTGAADDSGLPNDRFFAVRPEGSVSTLKIQRTERGDSAVYLCASSLTKPDTQYFGPGTRLTVL.

This chain joins TRBV5-1 and TRBJ2-1; no reliable D call. Trimming cost V 0 bases and J 7 bases, with 17 bases left between them. Looked up from germline, CDR1 is SGHRS and CDR2 is YFSETQ. The CDR3 has 16 residues. DNA for the CDR3: TGCGCCAGCAGCTTGGCCGTCGATTCGTCCCGGAATGAGCAGTTCTTC. Protein sequence: CASSLAVDSSRNEQFF.

This sequence joins TRBV18 and TRBJ2-7; a weak D match, TRBD1 (6 bases). Trimming removed 4 bases at V and 7 bases at J, with 8 bases between. The CDR3 runs 11 residues. The germline gives CDR1 KGHSH, CDR2 LQKENI. The CDR3 DNA is TGTGCCAGCTCACGACAGGAAGAGCAGTACTTC. Amino acids: CASSRQEEQYF.

The chain recombines TRBV6-5 with TRBJ2-7; D remains unclear. Germline CDR1 is MNHEY and CDR2 is SVGAGI. Trimming shortened V by 2 bases and J by 9 bases, and 14 bases separated the two germline ends. This CDR3 has 13 residues. The CDR3 protein is CASSYDRTQRQYF. The DNA of the CDR3 is TGTGCCAGCAGTTACGACCGGACGCAGAGGCAGTACTTC.

The chain uses TRBV7-2 and TRBJ2-5, with a weak D call TRBD2 (6 bases). Germline values: CDR1 SGHTA, CDR2 FQGNSA. V lost 4 bases and J 5 bases, leaving 14 bases between the germline ends. This CDR3 contains 14 residues. CDR3 amino acids: CASSSGGLVETQYF. The CDR3 nucleotides are TGTGCCAGCAGCTCTGGGGGGTTGGTGGAGACCCAGTACTTC.

The chain links TRBV28 to TRBJ1-3, with unresolved D. The CDR3 sequence is 12 residues long. V was shortened by 5 bases and J by 4 bases, with 6 bases between the two germline ends. CDR1 is MDHEN, CDR2 SYDVKM, per germline. The CDR3 DNA is TGTGCCAGCAGTGAACAGGGAAACACCATATATTTT. It encodes CASSEQGNTIYF.

In the case of this clone: Other DNA sequences in the sample encode the same CDR3. The chain is built from TRBV2 and TRBJ2-2; D call uncertain. Trimming pared 8 bases from V and 1 base from J, leaving 8 bases between. The CDR3 loop spans 13 amino acids. Germline lookup yields CDR1 SNHLY and CDR2 FYNNEI. The DNA of the CDR3 is TGTGCCAGCCGACTGGAGAACACCGGGGAGCTGTTTTTT. Translated, it gives CASRLENTGELFF.

V is TRBV6-5 and J is TRBJ2-3, with TRBD2 identical over 9 bases. Germline CDR1 and CDR2: MNHEY and SVGAGI. V trimming: 10 bases; J trimming: 6 bases; junction bases outside the gene matches: 8. The CDR3 is made up of 13 amino acids. In DNA, the CDR3 is TGTGCCACAAAGGGACTAGCCCCCGATACGCAGTATTTT. Translated: CATKGLAPDTQYF.

The chain combines TRBV14 with TRBJ2-7, with a weak D call TRBD2 (6 bases). Germline V gives CDR1 SGHDN, CDR2 FVKESK. CDR3 length: 14 amino acids. The V end lost 0 bases, the J end lost 5 bases, and 11 bases lay between the germline ends. The CDR3: CASSQDGGFDEQYF. CDR3 coding DNA: TGTGCCAGCAGCCAAGATGGGGGGTTTGACGAGCAGTACTTC.

The rearrangement links TRBV18 to TRBJ1-4; D possibly corresponds to TRBD1 (6 bases). The germline V gene encodes CDR1 KGHSH and CDR2 LQKENI. The CDR3 is 13 amino acids. The ends were cut back, 4 bases at V and 7 bases at J, with 10 bases in the middle. The DNA for the CDR3 is TGTGCCAGCTCACGGGGGCGCAGTGAAAAACTGTTTTTT. This gives the protein CASSRGRSEKLFF.

Concerning this clone: The same CDR3 is also encoded by other DNA sequences in this sample. The chain is built from TRBV5-1 and TRBJ1-1; D remains ambiguous. Germline CDR1 and CDR2: SGHRS and YFSETQ. The CDR3 extends over 15 amino acids. V gave up 0 bases and J gave up 2 bases, with 11 bases separating them. CDR3 sequence reads: CASSLAPGGNTEAFF. Written as DNA, the CDR3 is TGCGCCAGCAGCTTGGCCCCTGGCGGTAACACTGAAGCTTTCTTT.

This clone was seen once. V gene TRBV7-8 combines with J gene TRBJ1-1, with D possibly TRBD1 on 5 matching bases. The CDR3 loop spans 12 amino acids. Germline V lookup: CDR1 SGHVS, CDR2 FQNEAQ. Trimming shortened V by 5 bases and J by 5 bases, and 9 bases separated the two germline ends. For the CDR3, the DNA is TGTGCCAGCAGCGGGGGTCTGACTGAAGCTTTCTTT. Translating it yields CASSGGLTEAFF. Variable domain in full (rest from reference TRBV7-8 and TRBJ1-1): GAGVSQSPRYKVAKRGQDVALRCDPISGHVSLFWYQQALGQGPEFLTYFQNEAQLDKSGLPSDRFFAERPEGSVSTLKIQRTQQEDSAVYLCASSGGLTEAFFGQGTRLTVV.